This is a list of T cell receptor beta chains from one sample in a study of patients and donors after allogeneic stem cell transplantation. One entry per CDR3 protein, called by TCRdb with MiXCR from the RT-PCR reads. The sample records around 200,000 distinct CDR3 sequences, around 40% being singletons. The material sequenced was blood, either unsorted or a sorted T cell fraction (not recorded which). These receptors all come from a human donor who was either an allogeneic HSCT recipient or a stem cell or donor lymphocyte infusion donor (not recorded which). It is not recorded whose cells these are; they may come from a transplant donor. The CDR3 runs from the conserved cysteine through the conserved F or W. A D gene is named only where the DNA matches it firmly. Rows may omit the clone size; those that give it use once, few, many or a size class.

>TRBD1|TRBV12-3/TRBV12-4|15|TRBJ1-4|NA
CASSEMGQAGGALFF
TGTGCCAGCAGCGAGATGGGACAGGCAGGAGGGGCACTGTTTTTT
>NA|TRBV4-1|16|TRBJ1-3|NA
CASSQDGTDSGNTIYF
TGCGCCAGCAGCCAAGATGGGACGGACTCTGGAAACACCATATATTTT
>NA|TRBV20-1|15|TRBJ1-5|NA
CSARDGTRRNQPQHF
TGCAGTGCTAGAGATGGTACCCGGAGGAATCAGCCCCAGCATTTT
>TRBD1|TRBV29-1|14|TRBJ1-4|NA
CSAQVRGRDEKLFF
TGCAGCGCCCAGGTCAGGGGGCGGGATGAAAAACTGTTTTTT
>NA|TRBV30|13|TRBJ1-1|NA
CAWSYRRNTEAFF
TGTGCCTGGAGCTACAGGAGGAACACTGAAGCTTTCTTT
>TRBD1|TRBV6-1|15|TRBJ1-6|NA
CASSPQTGGPSPLHF
TGTGCCAGCAGTCCTCAGACAGGGGGCCCCTCACCCCTCCACTTT
>TRBD1|TRBV4-3|14|TRBJ1-6|few
CASSHRQGTSPLHF
TGCGCCAGCAGCCATAGACAGGGAACCTCACCCCTCCACTTT
>NA|TRBV2|13|TRBJ1-1|NA
CASSQGAFTEAFF
TGTGCCAGCAGCCAAGGGGCATTCACTGAAGCTTTCTTT
>NA|TRBV3-1|14|TRBJ1-2|NA
CASSLRGSNYGYTF
TGTGCCAGCAGCTTACGGGGATCTAACTATGGCTACACCTTC
>NA|TRBV12-3/TRBV12-4|13|TRBJ1-6|NA
CATSGTSNSPLHF
TGTGCCACCAGCGGGACAAGTAATTCACCCCTCCACTTT
>TRBD1|TRBV12-3/TRBV12-4|13|TRBJ1-5|few
CASSRQGYHPQHF
TGTGCCAGCAGTAGACAGGGTTATCATCCCCAGCATTTT
>NA|TRBV4-3|15|TRBJ1-1|NA
CASSQANGGTTEAFF
TGCGCCAGCAGCCAAGCTAATGGTGGAACCACTGAAGCTTTCTTT
>NA|TRBV7-9|13|TRBJ1-2|few
CASSLPGWYGYTF
TGTGCCAGCAGCTTACCAGGGTGGTATGGCTACACCTTC
>NA|TRBV12-3/TRBV12-4|16|TRBJ2-5|once
CASSPRGTYLEETQYF
TGTGCCAGCAGCCCCCGGGGGACCTACTTGGAAGAGACCCAGTACTTC
>TRBD2|TRBV29-1|14|TRBJ2-3|NA
CSEISGGTTDTQYF
TGCAGCGAGATAAGCGGGGGGACCACAGATACGCAGTATTTT
>NA|TRBV4-1|14|TRBJ2-3|NA
CASSQDPGTDTQYF
TGCGCCAGCAGCCAAGATCCTGGCACAGATACGCAGTATTTT
>NA|TRBV15|15|TRBJ1-5|NA
CATSKAGRQWGPQHF
TGTGCCACCAGCAAGGCGGGCAGGCAATGGGGGCCCCAGCATTTT
>NA|TRBV30|13|TRBJ1-1|NA
CAWSVRRGTEAFF
TGTGCCTGGAGCGTAAGGAGAGGCACTGAAGCTTTCTTT
>NA|TRBV10-3|15|TRBJ1-5|NA
CAISETRDSNQPQHF
TGTGCCATCAGCGAGACACGAGATAGCAATCAGCCCCAGCATTTT
>NA|TRBV20-1|14|TRBJ1-3|few
CSAREATGGNTIYF
TGCAGTGCTAGAGAGGCGACAGGCGGAAACACCATATATTTT
>NA|TRBV28|14|TRBJ2-5|few
CASSLAGFQETQYF
TGTGCCAGCAGTTTGGCGGGGTTCCAAGAGACCCAGTACTTC
>TRBD1|TRBV6-6|15|TRBJ1-5|NA
CASSAGGWVPQPQHF
TGTGCCAGCAGTGCAGGGGGCTGGGTCCCTCAGCCCCAGCATTTT
>NA|TRBV9|15|TRBJ2-2|NA
CASSVGVRNTGELFF
TGTGCCAGCAGCGTAGGGGTCAGGAACACCGGGGAGCTGTTTTTT
>NA|TRBV27|14|TRBJ1-2|few
CASSLSAANYGYTF
TGTGCCAGCAGTTTATCGGCGGCTAACTATGGCTACACCTTC
>NA|TRBV5-5|16|TRBJ1-4|NA
CASSSGGAGDNEKLFF
TGTGCCAGCAGCTCCGGTGGTGCAGGGGATAATGAAAAACTGTTTTTT
>NA|TRBV12-3/TRBV12-4|15|TRBJ1-2|NA
CASISPGGVHYGYTF
TGTGCCAGCATCTCCCCCGGAGGCGTACACTATGGCTACACCTTC
>TRBD2|TRBV20-1|13|TRBJ2-7|few
CSAPGAGDLEQYF
TGCAGTGCCCCGGGAGCGGGGGACCTGGAGCAGTACTTC
>NA|TRBV29-1|13|TRBJ1-4|few
CSVAAANNEKLFF
TGCAGCGTTGCGGCAGCTAATAATGAAAAACTGTTTTTT
>NA|TRBV28|15|TRBJ2-3|few
CASTERRLNGDTQYF
TGTGCCAGCACCGAGAGACGCCTTAATGGGGATACGCAGTATTTT
>NA|TRBV20-1|13|TRBJ2-5|NA
CSAGDHRWETQYF
TGCAGTGCTGGGGATCACAGATGGGAGACCCAGTACTTC
>NA|TRBV3-1|14|TRBJ1-1|NA
CASSPEGANTEAFF
TGTGCCAGCAGCCCCGAGGGTGCGAACACTGAAGCTTTCTTT
>NA|TRBV9|15|TRBJ1-2|NA
CASSVAGYPNYGYTF
TGTGCCAGCAGCGTAGCTGGATATCCTAACTATGGCTACACCTTC
>NA|TRBV5-1|14|TRBJ1-4|few
CASTWGTPNEKLFF
TGCGCCAGCACCTGGGGGACGCCGAATGAAAAACTGTTTTTT
>NA|TRBV10-3|13|TRBJ1-5|NA
CAISEGRNQPQHF
TGTGCCATCAGTGAGGGCCGAAATCAGCCCCAGCATTTT
>NA|TRBV7-8|16|TRBJ2-4|few
CASSPLLGIAKNIQYF
TGTGCCAGCAGCCCCCTCCTGGGGATAGCCAAAAACATTCAGTACTTC
>TRBD1|TRBV9|15|TRBJ1-1|few
CASSVGRTGNTEAFF
TGTGCCAGCAGCGTAGGGAGGACAGGGAATACTGAAGCTTTCTTT
>NA|TRBV9|13|TRBJ2-3|NA
CASSVIGEDTQYF
TGTGCCAGCAGCGTGATCGGCGAAGATACGCAGTATTTT
>NA|TRBV27|16|TRBJ2-3|NA
CASTSYASGNTDTQYF
TGTGCCAGCACTTCCTACGCCTCGGGAAACACAGATACGCAGTATTTT
>NA|TRBV27|15|TRBJ1-5|medium-sized
CASSFRPGADQPQHF
TGTGCCAGCAGTTTTCGGCCGGGGGCGGATCAGCCCCAGCATTTT
>NA|TRBV29-1|14|TRBJ1-5|few
CSAVVRERDQPQHF
TGCAGCGCCGTCGTTCGCGAAAGGGATCAGCCCCAGCATTTT
>NA|TRBV7-9|13|TRBJ2-2|once
CAAGDKNTGELFF
TGTGCAGCAGGGGACAAGAACACCGGGGAGCTGTTTTTT
>TRBD1|TRBV7-2|14|TRBJ1-4|few
CASSRPTGVEKLFF
TGTGCCAGCAGCAGACCCACAGGGGTTGAAAAACTGTTTTTT
>NA|TRBV4-3|16|TRBJ1-4|NA
CASSQGAGRTNEKLFF
TGCGCCAGCAGCCAAGGGGCTGGGAGGACTAATGAAAAACTGTTTTTT